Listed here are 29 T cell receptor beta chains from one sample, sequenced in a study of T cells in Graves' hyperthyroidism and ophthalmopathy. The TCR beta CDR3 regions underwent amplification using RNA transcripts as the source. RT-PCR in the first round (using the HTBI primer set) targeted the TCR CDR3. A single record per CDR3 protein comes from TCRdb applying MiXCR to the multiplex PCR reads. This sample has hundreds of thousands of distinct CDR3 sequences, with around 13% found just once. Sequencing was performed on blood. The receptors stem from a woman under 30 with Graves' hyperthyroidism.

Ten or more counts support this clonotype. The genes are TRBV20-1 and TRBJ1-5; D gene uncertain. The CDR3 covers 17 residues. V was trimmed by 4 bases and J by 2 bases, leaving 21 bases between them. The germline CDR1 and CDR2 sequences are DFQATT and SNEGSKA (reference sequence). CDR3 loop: CSATMISGISGNQPQHF. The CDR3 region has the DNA TGCAGTGCTACTATGATTTCGGGGATCAGCGGCAATCAGCCCCAGCATTTT.

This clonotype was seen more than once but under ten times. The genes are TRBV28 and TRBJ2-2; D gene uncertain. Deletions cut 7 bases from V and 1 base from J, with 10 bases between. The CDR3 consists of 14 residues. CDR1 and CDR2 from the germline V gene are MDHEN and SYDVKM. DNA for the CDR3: TGTGCCAGCATTGGTAGACTGAACACCGGGGAGCTGTTTTTT. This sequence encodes CASIGRLNTGELFF.

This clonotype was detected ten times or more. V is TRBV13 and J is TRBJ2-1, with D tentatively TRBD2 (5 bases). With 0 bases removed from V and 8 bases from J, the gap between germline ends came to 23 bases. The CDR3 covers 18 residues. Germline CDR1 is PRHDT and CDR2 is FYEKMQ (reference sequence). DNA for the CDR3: TGTGCCAGCAGCTTAGGCCTAAGAGGGCTAGCCAACGGCGATGAGCAGTTCTTC. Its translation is CASSLGLRGLANGDEQFF. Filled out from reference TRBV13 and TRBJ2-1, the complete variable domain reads AAGVIQSPRHLIKEKRETATLKCYPIPRHDTVYWYQQGPGQDPQFLISFYEKMQSDKGSIPDRFSAQQFSDYHSELNMSSLELGDSALYFCASSLGLRGLANGDEQFFGPGTRLTVL.

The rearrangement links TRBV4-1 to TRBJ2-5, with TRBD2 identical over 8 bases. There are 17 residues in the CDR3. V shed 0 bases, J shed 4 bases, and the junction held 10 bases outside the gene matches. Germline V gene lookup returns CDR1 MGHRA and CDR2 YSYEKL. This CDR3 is CASSQDYGGGPRETQYF. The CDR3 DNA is TGCGCCAGCAGCCAAGATTATGGCGGGGGGCCCAGAGAGACCCAGTACTTC.

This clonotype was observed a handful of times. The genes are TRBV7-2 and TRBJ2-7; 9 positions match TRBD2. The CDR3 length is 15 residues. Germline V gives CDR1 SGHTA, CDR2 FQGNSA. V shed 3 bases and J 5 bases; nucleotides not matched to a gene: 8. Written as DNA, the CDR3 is TGTGCCAGCAGCTTGGGGGGGGGCGGGAGGGACGAGCAGTACTTC. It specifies CASSLGGGGRDEQYF.

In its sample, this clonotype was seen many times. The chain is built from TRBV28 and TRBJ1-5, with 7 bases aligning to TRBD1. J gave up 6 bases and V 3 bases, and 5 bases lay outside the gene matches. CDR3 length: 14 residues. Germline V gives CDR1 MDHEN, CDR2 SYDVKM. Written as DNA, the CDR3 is TGTGCCAGCAGTTTGAGGACAGGCGGTCAGCCCCAGCATTTT. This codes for CASSLRTGGQPQHF.

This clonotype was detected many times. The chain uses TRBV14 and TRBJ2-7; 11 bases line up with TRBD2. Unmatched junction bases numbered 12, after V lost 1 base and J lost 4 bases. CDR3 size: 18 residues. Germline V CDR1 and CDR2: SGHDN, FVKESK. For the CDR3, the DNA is TGTGCCAGCAGCCAAGCATCCCTTACTAGCGGGAGAAAGTACGAGCAGTACTTC. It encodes CASSQASLTSGRKYEQYF.

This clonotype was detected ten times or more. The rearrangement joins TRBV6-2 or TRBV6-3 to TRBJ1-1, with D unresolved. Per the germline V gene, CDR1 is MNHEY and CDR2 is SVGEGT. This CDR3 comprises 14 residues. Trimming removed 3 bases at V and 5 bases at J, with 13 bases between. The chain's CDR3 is CASSYGRERTEAFF. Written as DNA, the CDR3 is TGTGCCAGCAGTTATGGACGCGAGAGGACTGAAGCTTTCTTT.

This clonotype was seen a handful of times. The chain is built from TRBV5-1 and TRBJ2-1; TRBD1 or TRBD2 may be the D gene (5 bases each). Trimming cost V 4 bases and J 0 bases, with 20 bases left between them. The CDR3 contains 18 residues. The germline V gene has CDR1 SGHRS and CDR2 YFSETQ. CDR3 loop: CASSLGPATTSSYNEQFF. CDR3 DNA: TGCGCCAGCAGCCTGGGACCAGCGACTACGAGCTCCTACAATGAGCAGTTCTTC.

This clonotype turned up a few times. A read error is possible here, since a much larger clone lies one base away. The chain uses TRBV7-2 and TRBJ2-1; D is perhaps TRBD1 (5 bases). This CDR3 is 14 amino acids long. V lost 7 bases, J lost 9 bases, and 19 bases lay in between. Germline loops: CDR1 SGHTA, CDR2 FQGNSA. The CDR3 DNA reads TGTGCCAGCATCCAGGTGGGGCCTTATGGTGAGCAGTTCTTC. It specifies CASIQVGPYGEQFF.

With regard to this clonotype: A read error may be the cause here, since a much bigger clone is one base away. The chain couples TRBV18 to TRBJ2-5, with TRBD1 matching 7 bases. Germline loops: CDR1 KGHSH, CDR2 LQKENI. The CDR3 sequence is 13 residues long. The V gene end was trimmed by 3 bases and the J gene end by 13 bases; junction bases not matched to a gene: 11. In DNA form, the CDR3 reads TGTGCCAGCTCACCGCCACAGGGGCGGAACCGGTACTTC. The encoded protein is CASSPPQGRNRYF.

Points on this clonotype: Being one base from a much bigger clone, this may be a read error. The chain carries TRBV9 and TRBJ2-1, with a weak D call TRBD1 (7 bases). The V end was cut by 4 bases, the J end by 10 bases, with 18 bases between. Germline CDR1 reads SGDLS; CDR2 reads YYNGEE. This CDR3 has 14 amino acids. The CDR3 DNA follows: TGTGCCAGCAGCCAGGGGGGAGGTCTCTACGAGCAGTTCTTC. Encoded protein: CASSQGGGLYEQFF. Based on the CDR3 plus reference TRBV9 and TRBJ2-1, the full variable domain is DSGVTQTPKHLITATGQRVTLRCSPRSGDLSVYWYQQSLDQGLQFLIQYYNGEERAKGNILERFSAQQFPDLHSELNLSSLELGDSALYFCASSQGGGLYEQFFGPGTRLTVL.

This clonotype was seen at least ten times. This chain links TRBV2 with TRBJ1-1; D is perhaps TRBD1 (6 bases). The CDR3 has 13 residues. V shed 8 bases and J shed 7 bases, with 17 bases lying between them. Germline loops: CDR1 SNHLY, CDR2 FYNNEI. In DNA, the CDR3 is TGTGCCAGCGCGAACACCAGGGGTGATGAAGCTTTCTTT. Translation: CASANTRGDEAFF.

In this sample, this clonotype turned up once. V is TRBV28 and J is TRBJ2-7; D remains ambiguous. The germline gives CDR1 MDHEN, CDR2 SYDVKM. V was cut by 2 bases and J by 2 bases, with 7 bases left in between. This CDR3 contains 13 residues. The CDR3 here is CASSLGWPYEQYF. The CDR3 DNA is TGTGCCAGCAGTTTAGGATGGCCCTACGAGCAGTACTTC.

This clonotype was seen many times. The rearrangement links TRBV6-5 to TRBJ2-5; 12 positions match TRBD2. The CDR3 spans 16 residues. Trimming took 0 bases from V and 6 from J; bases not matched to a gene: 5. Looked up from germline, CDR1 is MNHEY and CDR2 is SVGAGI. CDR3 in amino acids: CASSYSELAGGKTQYF. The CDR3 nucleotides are TGTGCCAGCAGTTACTCTGAGCTAGCGGGGGGGAAGACCCAGTACTTC.

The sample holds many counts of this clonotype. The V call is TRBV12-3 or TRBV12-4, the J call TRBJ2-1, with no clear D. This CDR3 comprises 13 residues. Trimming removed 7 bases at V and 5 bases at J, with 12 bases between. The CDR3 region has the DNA TGTGCCAGCACCTGGACCGCTAACAATGAGCAGTTCTTC. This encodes CASTWTANNEQFF.

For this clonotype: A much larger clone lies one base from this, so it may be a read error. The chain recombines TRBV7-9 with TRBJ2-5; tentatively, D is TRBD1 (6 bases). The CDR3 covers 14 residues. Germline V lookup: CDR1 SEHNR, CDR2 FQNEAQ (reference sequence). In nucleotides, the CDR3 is TGTGTCAGCAGCTTCGGACAGTCGCTAGAGACCCAGTACTTC. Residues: CVSSFGQSLETQYF.

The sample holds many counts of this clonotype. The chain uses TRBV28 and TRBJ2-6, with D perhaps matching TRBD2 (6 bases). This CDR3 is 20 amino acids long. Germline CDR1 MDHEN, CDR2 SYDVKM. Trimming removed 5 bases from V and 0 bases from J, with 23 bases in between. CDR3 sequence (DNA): TGTGCCAGCAGTCCATCACCTTGGGAGGACCCCGCCTCTGGGGCCAACGTCCTGACTTTC. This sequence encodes CASSPSPWEDPASGANVLTF.

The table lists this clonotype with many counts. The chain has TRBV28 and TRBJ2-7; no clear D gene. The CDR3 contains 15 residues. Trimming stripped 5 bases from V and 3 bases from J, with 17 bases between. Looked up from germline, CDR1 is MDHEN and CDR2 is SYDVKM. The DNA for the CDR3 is TGTGCCAGCAGTCCACCCTTAAGAAAGGACTACGAGCAGTACTTC. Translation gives CASSPPLRKDYEQYF.

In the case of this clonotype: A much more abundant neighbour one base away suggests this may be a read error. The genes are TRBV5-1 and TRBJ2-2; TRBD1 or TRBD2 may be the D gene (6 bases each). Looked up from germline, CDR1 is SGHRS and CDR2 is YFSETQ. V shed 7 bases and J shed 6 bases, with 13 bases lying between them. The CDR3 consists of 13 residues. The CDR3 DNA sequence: TGCGCCAGCGGCCCGGAGGGGGCCGGGGAGCTGTTTTTT. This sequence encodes CASGPEGAGELFF.

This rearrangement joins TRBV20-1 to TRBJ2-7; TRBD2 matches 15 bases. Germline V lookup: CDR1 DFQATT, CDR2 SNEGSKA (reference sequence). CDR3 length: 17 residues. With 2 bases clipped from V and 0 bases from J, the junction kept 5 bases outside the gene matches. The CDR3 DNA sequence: TGCAGTGCTAGAACCCGGGGACTAGCGGGGGGCTCCTACGAGCAGTACTTC. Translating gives CSARTRGLAGGSYEQYF.

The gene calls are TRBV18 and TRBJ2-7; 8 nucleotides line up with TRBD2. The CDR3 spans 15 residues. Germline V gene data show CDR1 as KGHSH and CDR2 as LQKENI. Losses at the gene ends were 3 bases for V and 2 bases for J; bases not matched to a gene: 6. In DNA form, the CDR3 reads TGTGCCAGCTCACCGTCCGGGACTAGAGCCTACGAGCAGTACTTC. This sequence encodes CASSPSGTRAYEQYF.

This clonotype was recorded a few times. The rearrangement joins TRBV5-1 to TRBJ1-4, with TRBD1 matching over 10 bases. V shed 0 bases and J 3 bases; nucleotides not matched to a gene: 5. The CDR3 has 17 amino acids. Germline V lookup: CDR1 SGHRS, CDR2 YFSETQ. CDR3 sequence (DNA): TGCGCCAGCAGCTTGGTGGGACAGGGGCGCGCTAATGAAAAACTGTTTTTT. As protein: CASSLVGQGRANEKLFF.

The CDR3 region is CSVEGTALGGSRYEQYF. The CDR3 DNA follows: TGCAGCGTTGAAGGGACCGCGTTGGGGGGGTCCAGGTACGAGCAGTACTTC. The chain recombines TRBV29-1 with TRBJ2-7, with TRBD2 matching 7 bases. The CDR3 loop spans 17 amino acids. The ends lost 1 base at V and 4 bases at J; junction bases unmatched: 16. CDR1 SQVTM and CDR2 ANQGSEA come from the germline V gene.

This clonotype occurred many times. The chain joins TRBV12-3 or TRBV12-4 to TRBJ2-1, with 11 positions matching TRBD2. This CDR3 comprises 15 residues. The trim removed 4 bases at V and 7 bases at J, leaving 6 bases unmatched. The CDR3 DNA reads TGTGCCAGCAGTTCAGCGGCTAGCGGGAGGAATGAGCAGTTCTTC. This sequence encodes CASSSAASGRNEQFF.

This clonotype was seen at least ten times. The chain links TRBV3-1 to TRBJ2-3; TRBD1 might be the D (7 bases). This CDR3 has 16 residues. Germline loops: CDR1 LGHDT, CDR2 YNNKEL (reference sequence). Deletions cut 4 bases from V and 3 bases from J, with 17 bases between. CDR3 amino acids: CASSLLVQGGTDTQYF. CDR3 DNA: TGTGCCAGCAGCCTCCTTGTTCAGGGGGGAACAGATACGCAGTATTTT.

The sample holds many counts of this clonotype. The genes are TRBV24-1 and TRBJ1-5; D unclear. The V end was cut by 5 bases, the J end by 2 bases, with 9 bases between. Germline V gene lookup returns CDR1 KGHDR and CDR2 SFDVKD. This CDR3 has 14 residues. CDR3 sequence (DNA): TGTGCCACCAGTGCCCGAGGAGGCAATCAGCCCCAGCATTTT. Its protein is CATSARGGNQPQHF.

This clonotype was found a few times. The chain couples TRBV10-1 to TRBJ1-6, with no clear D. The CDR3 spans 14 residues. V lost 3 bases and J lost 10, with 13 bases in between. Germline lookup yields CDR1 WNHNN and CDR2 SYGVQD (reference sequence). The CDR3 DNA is TGCGCCAGCAGTGAAAACAGAGTCAACTCACCCCTCCACTTT. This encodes CASSENRVNSPLHF.

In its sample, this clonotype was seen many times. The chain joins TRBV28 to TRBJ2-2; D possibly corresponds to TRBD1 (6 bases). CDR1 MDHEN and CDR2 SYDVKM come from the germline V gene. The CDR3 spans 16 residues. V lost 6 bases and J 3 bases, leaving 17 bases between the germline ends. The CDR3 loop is CASSPIRQAHTGELFF. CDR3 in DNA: TGTGCCAGCAGCCCCATAAGACAGGCGCACACCGGGGAGCTGTTTTTT.